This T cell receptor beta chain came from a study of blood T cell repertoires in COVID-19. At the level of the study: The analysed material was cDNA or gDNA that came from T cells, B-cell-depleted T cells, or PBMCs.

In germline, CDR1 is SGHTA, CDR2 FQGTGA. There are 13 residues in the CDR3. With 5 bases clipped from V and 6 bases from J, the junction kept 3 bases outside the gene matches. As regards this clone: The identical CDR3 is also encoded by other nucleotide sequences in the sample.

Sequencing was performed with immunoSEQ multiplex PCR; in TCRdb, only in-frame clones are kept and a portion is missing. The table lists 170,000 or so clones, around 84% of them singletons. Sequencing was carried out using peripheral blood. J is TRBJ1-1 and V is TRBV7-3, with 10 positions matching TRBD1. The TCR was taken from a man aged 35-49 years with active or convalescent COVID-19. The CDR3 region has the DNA TGTGCCAGCAGCCCTGGGACAGGGGCTGAAGCTTTCTTT. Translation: CASSPGTGAEAFF. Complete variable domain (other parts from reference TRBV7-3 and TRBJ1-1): GAGVSQTPSNKVTEKGKYVELRCDPISGHTALYWYRQSLGQGPEFLIYFQGTGAADDSGLPNDRFFAVRPEGSVSTLKIQRTERGDSAVYLCASSPGTGAEAFFGQGTRLTVV.